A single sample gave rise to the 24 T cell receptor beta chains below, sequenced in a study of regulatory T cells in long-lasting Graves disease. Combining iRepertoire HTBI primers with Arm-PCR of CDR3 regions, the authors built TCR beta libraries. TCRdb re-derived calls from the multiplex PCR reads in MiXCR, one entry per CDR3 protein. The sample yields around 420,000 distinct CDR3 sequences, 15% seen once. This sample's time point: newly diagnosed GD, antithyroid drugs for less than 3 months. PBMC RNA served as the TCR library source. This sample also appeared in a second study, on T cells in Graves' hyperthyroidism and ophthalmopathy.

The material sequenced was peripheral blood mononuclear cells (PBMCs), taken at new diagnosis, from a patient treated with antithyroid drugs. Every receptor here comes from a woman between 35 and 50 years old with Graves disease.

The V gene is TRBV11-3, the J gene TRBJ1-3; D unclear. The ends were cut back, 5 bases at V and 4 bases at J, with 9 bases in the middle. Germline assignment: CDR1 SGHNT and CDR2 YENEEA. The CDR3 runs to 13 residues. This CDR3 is CASSTGRGNTIYF. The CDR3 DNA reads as TGTGCCAGCAGCACCGGCAGGGGAAACACCATATATTTT.

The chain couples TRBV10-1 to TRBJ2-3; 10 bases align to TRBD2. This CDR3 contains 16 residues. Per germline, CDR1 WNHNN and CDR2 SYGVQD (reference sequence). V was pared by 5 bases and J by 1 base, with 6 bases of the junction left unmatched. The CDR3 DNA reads TGCGCCAGCAGTAGTGGACTAGCGGCCGGCACAGATACGCAGTATTTT. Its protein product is CASSSGLAAGTDTQYF.

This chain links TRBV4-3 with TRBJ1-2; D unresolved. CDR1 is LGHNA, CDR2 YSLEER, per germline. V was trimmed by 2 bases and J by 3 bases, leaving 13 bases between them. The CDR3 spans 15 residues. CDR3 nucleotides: TGCGCCAGCAGCCAATATCGGCAGGTCGACTATGGCTACACCTTC. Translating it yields CASSQYRQVDYGYTF.

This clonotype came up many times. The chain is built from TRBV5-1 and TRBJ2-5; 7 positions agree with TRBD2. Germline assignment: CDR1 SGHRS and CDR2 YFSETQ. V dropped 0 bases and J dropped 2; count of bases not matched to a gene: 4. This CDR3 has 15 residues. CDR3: CASSLALAEQETQYF. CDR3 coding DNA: TGCGCCAGCAGCTTGGCGCTAGCGGAACAAGAGACCCAGTACTTC.

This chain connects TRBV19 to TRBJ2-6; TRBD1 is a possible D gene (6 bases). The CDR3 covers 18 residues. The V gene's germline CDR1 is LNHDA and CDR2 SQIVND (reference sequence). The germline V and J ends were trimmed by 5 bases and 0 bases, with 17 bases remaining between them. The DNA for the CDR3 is TGTGCCAGTAGTCCCACAGGGATGGGGAGCTCTGGGGCCAACGTCCTGACTTTC. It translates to CASSPTGMGSSGANVLTF. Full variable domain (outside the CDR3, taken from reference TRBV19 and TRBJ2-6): DGGITQSPKYLFRKEGQNVTLSCEQNLNHDAMYWYRQDPGQGLRLIYYSQIVNDFQKGDIAEGYSVSREKKESFPLTVTSAQKNPTAFYLCASSPTGMGSSGANVLTFGAGSRLTVL.

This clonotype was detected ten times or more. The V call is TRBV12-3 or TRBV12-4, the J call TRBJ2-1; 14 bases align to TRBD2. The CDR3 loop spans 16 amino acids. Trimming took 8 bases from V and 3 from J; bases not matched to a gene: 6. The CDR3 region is CASDGLAGGSYNEQFF. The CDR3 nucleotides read TGTGCCAGCGATGGACTAGCGGGAGGAAGCTACAATGAGCAGTTCTTC.

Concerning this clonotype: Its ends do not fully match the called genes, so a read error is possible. The CDR3 DNA is TGCGCCAGCAGCTTTCCCGATTCCCTAAACGATGAGCAGTTCTTC. Protein sequence: CASSFPDSLNDEQFF. The chain joins TRBV11-3 to TRBJ2-1; no definite D call. This CDR3 region has 15 residues. Germline assignment: CDR1 SGHNT and CDR2 YENEEA.

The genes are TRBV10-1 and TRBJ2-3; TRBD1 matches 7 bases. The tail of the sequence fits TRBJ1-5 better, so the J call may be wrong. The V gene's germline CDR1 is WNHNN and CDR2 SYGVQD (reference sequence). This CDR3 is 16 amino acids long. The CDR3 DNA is TGCGCCAGCAGTGACAACGGACTAGTGGGGACAGATACGCAGCATTTT. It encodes CASSDNGLVGTDTQHF.

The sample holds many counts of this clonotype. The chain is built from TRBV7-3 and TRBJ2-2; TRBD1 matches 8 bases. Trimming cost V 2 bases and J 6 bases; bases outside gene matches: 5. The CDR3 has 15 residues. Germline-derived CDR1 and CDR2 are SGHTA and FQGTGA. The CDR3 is CASSLSVTGAGELFF. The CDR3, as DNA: TGTGCCAGCAGCTTATCAGTGACAGGGGCCGGGGAGCTGTTTTTT.

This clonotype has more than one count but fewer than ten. The CDR3 nucleotides read TGTGCCAGCAGCCAAGATAAACTAGGCGGAGGTGAGCAGTACTTC. It encodes CASSQDKLGGGEQYF. The chain joins TRBV4-2 to TRBJ2-7, with D possibly being TRBD2 (5 bases). Germline V CDR1 and CDR2: LGHNA, YNFKEQ. CDR3 length: 15 residues. Trimming removed 0 bases at V and 7 bases at J, with 16 bases between.

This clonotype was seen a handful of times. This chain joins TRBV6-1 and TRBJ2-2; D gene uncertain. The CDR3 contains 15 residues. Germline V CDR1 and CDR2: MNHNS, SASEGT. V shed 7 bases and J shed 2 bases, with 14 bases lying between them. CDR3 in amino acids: CASTLVAVNTGELFF. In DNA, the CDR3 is TGTGCCAGCACCCTAGTAGCAGTAAACACCGGGGAGCTGTTTTTT.

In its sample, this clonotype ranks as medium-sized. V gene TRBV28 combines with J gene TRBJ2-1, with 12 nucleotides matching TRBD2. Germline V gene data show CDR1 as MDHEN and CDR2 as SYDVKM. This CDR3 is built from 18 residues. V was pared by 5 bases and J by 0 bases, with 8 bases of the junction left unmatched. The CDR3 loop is CASSKPSGRATSYNEQFF. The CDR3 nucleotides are TGTGCCAGCAGTAAACCTAGCGGGAGGGCCACCTCCTACAATGAGCAGTTCTTC.

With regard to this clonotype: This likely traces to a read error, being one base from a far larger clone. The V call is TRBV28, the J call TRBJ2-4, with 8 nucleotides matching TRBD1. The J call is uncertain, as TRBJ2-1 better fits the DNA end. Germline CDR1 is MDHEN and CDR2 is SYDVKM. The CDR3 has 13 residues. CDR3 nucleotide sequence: TGTGCCAGCGGACAGGGCGCCTCAGCTAGGCAGTTCTTC. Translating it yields CASGQGASARQFF.

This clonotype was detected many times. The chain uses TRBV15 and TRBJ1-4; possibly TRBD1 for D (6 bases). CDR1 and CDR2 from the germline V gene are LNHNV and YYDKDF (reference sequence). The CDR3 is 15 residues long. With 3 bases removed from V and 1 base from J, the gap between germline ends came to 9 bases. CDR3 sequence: CATSSGGGTNEKLFF. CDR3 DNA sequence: TGTGCCACCAGCAGTGGAGGGGGAACTAATGAAAAACTGTTTTTT. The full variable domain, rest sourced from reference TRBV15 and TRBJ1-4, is DAMVIQNPRYQVTQFGKPVTLSCSQTLNHNVMYWYQQKSSQAPKLLFHYYDKDFNNEADTPDNFQSRRPNTSFCFLDIRSPGLGDTAMYLCATSSGGGTNEKLFFGSGTQLSVL.

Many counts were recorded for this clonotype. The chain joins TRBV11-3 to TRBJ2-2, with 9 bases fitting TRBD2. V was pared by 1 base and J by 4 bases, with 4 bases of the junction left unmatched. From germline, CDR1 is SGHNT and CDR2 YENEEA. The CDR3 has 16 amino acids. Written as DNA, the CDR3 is TGTGCCAGCAGCTTAGGACTAGCGGCCTTCACCGGGGAGCTGTTTTTT. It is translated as CASSLGLAAFTGELFF.

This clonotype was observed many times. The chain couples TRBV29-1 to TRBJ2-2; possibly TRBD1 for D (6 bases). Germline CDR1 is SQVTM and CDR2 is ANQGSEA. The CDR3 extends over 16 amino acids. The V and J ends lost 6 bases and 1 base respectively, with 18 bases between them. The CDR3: CSVYRDRAENTGELFF. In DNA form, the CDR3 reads TGCAGCGTCTACAGGGATCGAGCGGAGAACACCGGGGAGCTGTTTTTT.

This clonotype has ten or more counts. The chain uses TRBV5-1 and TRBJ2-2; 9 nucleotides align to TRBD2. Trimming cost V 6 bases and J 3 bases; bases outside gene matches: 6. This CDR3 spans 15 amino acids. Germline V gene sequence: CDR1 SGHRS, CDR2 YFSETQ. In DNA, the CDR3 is TGCGCCAGCAACCAGCGGGAGGACTACACCGGGGAGCTGTTTTTT. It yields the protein CASNQREDYTGELFF.

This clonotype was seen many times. CDR3 nucleotide sequence: TGCAGTGCTCCGACTAGCGGGAGCGGGGAGACCCAGTACTTC. The encoded protein is CSAPTSGSGETQYF. The chain joins TRBV20-1 to TRBJ2-5; TRBD2 matches 12 bases. V lost 5 bases to trimming and J lost 5 bases; unmatched junction nucleotides: 6. Germline V lookup: CDR1 DFQATT, CDR2 SNEGSKA (reference sequence). The CDR3 is made up of 14 amino acids.

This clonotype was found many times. The CDR3 here is CASRREGRGTEAFF. DNA for the CDR3: TGTGCCAGCAGGAGAGAAGGGAGGGGGACTGAAGCTTTCTTT. The rearrangement uses TRBV28 and TRBJ1-1; possibly TRBD1 for D (6 bases). Trimming left V 6 bases short and J 5 bases short, with 16 bases between. This CDR3 is built from 14 residues. Germline-derived CDR1 and CDR2 are MDHEN and SYDVKM. Full variable domain (missing parts from reference TRBV28 and TRBJ1-1): DVKVTQSSRYLVKRTGEKVFLECVQDMDHENMFWYRQDPGLGLRLIYFSYDVKMKEKGDIPEGYSVSREKKERFSLILESASTNQTSMYLCASRREGRGTEAFFGQGTRLTVV.

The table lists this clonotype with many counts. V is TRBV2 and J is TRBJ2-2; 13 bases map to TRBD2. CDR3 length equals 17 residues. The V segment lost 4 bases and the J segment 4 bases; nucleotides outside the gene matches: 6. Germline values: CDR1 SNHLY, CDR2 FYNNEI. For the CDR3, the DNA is TGTGCCAGCAGTGGTGGGACTAGCGGGACGGGCACCGGGGAGCTGTTTTTT. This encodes CASSGGTSGTGTGELFF.

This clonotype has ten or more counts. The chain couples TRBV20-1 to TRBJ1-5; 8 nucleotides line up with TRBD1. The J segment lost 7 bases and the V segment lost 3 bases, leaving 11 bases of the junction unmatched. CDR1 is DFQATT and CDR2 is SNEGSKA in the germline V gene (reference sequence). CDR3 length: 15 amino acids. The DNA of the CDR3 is TGCAGTGCTAGTTTTGGACAGGGTAATTACCAGCCCCAGCATTTT. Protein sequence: CSASFGQGNYQPQHF.

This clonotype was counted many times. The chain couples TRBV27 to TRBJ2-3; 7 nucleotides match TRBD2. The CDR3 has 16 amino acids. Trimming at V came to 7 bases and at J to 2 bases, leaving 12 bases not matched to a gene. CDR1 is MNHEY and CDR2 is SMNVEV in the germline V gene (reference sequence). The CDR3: CASTRLASGNTDTQYF. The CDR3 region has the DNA TGTGCCAGCACCCGTTTGGCCAGCGGGAACACAGATACGCAGTATTTT.

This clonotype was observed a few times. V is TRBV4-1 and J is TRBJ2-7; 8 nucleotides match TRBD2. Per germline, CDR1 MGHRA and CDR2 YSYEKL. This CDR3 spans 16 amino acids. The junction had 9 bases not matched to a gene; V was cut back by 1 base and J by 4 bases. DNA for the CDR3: TGCGCCAGCAGCCAAGTTACGGGGGGGGCGAAGTACGAGCAGTACTTC. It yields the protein CASSQVTGGAKYEQYF.

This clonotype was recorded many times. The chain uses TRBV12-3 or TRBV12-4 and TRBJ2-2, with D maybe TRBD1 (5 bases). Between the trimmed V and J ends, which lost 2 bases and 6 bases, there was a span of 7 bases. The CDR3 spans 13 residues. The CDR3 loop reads CASSLTQAGELFF. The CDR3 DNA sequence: TGTGCCAGCAGTTTAACACAGGCCGGGGAGCTGTTTTTT.